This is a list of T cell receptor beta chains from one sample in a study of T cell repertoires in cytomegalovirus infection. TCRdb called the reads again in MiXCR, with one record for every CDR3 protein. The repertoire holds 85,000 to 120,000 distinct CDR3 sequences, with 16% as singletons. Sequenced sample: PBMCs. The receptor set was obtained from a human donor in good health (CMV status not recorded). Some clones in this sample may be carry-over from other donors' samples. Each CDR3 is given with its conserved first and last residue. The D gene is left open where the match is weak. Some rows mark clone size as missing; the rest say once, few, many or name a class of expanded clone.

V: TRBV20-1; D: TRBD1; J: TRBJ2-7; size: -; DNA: TGCAGTGCTGAGGGGGGTCAGGGGGCCTACGCGCAGTACTTC; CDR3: CSAEGGQGAYAQYF
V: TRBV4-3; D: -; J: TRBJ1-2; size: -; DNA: TGCGCCAGCAGCCCCGGACAGCTAGCTAACTATGGCTACACCTTC; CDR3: CASSPGQLANYGYTF
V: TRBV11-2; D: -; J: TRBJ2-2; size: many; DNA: TGTGCCAGCAGCTCTTCCTTGGTTAACACCGGGGAGCTGTTTTTT; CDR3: CASSSSLVNTGELFF
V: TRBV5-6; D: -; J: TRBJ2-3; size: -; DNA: TGTGCCAGCAGCTTCCGGGATTGGGGGACAGATACGCAGTATTTT; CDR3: CASSFRDWGTDTQYF
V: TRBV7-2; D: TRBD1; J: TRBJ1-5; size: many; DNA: TGTGCCAGCGGGGACAGAAATAGCAATCAGCCCCAGCATTTT; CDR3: CASGDRNSNQPQHF
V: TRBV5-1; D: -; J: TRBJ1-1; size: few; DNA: TGCGCCAGCAGCTTGGCCGGGGGGCAAGGAGCTTTCTTT; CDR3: CASSLAGGQGAFF
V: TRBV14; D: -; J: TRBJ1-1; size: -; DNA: TGTGCCAGCGCCCGGCAAACTGAAGCTTTCTTT; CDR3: CASARQTEAFF
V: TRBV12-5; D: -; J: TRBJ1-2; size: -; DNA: TGTGCTAGTGCGCGGGAGGGGAACTATGGCTACACCTTC; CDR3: CASAREGNYGYTF
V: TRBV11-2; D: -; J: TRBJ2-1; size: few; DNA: TGTGCCAGCAGCTTAGGAAGTTGGAATGAGCAGTTCTTC; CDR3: CASSLGSWNEQFF
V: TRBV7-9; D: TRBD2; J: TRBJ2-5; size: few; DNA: TGTGCCAGCAGCATAGCGGGGGGCCTCGAGGAGACCCAGTACTTC; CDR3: CASSIAGGLEETQYF
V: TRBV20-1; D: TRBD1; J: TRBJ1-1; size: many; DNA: TGCAGTGCTAGACGCAAGGGGATCCGGGACAGGAACACTGAAGCTTTCTTT; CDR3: CSARRKGIRDRNTEAFF
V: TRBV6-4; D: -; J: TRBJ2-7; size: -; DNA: TGTGCCAGCATTCTCCGGGGCCGGGGGCAGTACTTC; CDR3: CASILRGRGQYF
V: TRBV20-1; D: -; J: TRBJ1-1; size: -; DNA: TGCAGTGCCCCCGGACAGAAGAACACTGAAGCTTTCTTT; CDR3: CSAPGQKNTEAFF
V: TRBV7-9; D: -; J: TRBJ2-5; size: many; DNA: TGTGCCAGCAGCTTATACGGCGCGGCGACCCAGTACTTC; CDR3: CASSLYGAATQYF
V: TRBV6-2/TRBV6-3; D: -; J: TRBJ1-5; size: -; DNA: TGTGCCAGCCAGTCCGGGAGACTTAGCAATCAGCCCCAGCATTTT; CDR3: CASQSGRLSNQPQHF
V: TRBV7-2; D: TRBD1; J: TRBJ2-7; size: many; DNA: TGTGCCAGCAGCTCTTCAGGGGGCTCCTACGAGCAGTACTTC; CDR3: CASSSSGGSYEQYF
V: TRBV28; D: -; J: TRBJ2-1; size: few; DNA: TGTGCCACCCTGTACAATGAGCAGTTCTTC; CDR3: CATLYNEQFF
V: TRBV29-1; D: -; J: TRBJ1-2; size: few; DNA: TGCAGCGTTGATCTATCGGGGGGCGCGGGGGGCTACACCTTC; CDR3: CSVDLSGGAGGYTF
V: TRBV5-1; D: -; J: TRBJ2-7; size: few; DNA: TGCGCCAGCAGCTTGGAAGACAGAGCGAAGCAGTACTTC; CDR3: CASSLEDRAKQYF
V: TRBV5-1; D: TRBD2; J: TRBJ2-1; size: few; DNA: TGCGCCAGCAGCTTGATAGCGGGGGAGCAGTTCTTC; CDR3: CASSLIAGEQFF
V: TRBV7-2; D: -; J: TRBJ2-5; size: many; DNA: TGTGCCAGCAGCTCGGTAGGCAGGAGGGAGACCCAGTACTTC; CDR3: CASSSVGRRETQYF
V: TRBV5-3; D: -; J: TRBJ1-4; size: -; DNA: TGTGCCAGCACCGCCGGGCCCTCCCCTGAAAAACTGTTTTTT; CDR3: CASTAGPSPEKLFF
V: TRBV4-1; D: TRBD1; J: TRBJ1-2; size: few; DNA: TGCGCCAGCAGCCAAGGGACAGGGTATGGCTACACCTTC; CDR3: CASSQGTGYGYTF
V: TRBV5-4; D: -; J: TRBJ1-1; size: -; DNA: TGTGCCAGCAGCCCGGTGGGGGACGTGAACACTGAAGCTTTCTTT; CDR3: CASSPVGDVNTEAFF
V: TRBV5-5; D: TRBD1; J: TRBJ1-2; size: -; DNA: TGTGCCAGCAGCCCGGACAGGGGAAACTATGGCTACACCTTC; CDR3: CASSPDRGNYGYTF
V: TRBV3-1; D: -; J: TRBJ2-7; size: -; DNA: TGTGCCAGCAGCCAAGAAGACGGATACGAGCAGTACTTC; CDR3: CASSQEDGYEQYF
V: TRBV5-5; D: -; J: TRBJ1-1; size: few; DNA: TGTGCCAGCAGCTTGCTGGCAGGCCCTGAAGCTTTCTTT; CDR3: CASSLLAGPEAFF
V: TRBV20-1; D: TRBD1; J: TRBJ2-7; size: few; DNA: TGCAGTGCTCGCCGACAGGGAAAAGGGCAGTACTTC; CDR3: CSARRQGKGQYF
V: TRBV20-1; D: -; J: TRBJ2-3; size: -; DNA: TGCAAAGGGGCTAGTGACACAGATACGCAGTATTTT; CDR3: CKGASDTDTQYF
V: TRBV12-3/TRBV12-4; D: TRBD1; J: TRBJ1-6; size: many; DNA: TGTGCCAGCAGTTCGACGGGACAGGTCAATTCACCCCTCCACTTT; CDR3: CASSSTGQVNSPLHF
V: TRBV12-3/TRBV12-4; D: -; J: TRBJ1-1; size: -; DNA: TGTGCCAGCAGCCGTGGGGACACTGAAGCTTTCTTT; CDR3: CASSRGDTEAFF
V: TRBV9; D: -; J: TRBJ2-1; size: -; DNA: TGTGCCAGCAGCGGCCCCAGAGCCTACAATGAGCAGTTCTTC; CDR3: CASSGPRAYNEQFF
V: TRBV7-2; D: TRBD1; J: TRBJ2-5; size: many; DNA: TGTGCCAGCAGCTTAAGGGACAGGGACCAAGAGACCCAGTACTTC; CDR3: CASSLRDRDQETQYF
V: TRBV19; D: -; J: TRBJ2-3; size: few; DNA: TGTGCCAGTAGCCATTCGAAGGGGCCCCAGATCGGGGATACGCAGTATTTT; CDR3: CASSHSKGPQIGDTQYF
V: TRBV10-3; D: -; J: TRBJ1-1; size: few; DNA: TGTGCCATCAGTCGACCGGGGGGGACTGAAGCTTTCTTT; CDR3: CAISRPGGTEAFF
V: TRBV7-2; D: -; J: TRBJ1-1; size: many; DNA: TGTGCCAGCAGCCGGGACCGCAGGAACACTGAAGCTTTCTTT; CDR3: CASSRDRRNTEAFF
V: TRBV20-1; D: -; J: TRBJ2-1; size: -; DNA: TGCAGTGCTAGGCCCGAGGGGAGCTCCTACAATGAGCAGTTCTTC; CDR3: CSARPEGSSYNEQFF
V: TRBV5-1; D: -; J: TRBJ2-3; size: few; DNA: TGCGCCAGCAGCTCCTCCGACCCCACAGATACGCAGTATTTT; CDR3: CASSSSDPTDTQYF
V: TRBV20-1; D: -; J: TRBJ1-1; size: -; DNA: TGCAGTGCCTCCCAGGGTGGGCTGGGGGTAGAAGCTTTCTTT; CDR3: CSASQGGLGVEAFF
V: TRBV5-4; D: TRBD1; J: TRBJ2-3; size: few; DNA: TGTGCCAGCAGCCTCTACAGGGGGCAAGATACGCAGTATTTT; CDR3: CASSLYRGQDTQYF
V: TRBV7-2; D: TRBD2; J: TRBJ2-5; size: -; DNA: TGTGCCAGCAGCTCACTTCTACTAGCGGGGGGCCAAGAGACTCAGTACTTC; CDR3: CASSSLLLAGGQETQYF
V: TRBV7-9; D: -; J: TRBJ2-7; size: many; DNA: TGTGCCAGCAGCTTATCAGCGGGCGAGCAGTACTTC; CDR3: CASSLSAGEQYF
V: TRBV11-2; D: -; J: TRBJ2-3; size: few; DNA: TGTGCCAGCAGCTTAGCACCTATAGGACGAGCGCAGTATTTT; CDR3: CASSLAPIGRAQYF
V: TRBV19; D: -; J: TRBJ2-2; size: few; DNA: TGTGCCAGTAGTATAGGCCCCTTGGGGCGGGGGCCGAACACCGGGGAGCTGTTTTTT; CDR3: CASSIGPLGRGPNTGELFF
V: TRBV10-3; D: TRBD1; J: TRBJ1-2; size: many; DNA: TGTGCCATCAGAAGGGGGCAAGAATTTGGCTACACCTTC; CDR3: CAIRRGQEFGYTF
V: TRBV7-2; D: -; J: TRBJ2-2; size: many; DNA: TGTGCCAGCAGCTCACGGCAGGGGTGGGCCACCGGGGAGCTGTTTTTT; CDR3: CASSSRQGWATGELFF
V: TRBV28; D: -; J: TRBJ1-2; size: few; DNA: TGTGCCAGCAGTTTCGGACTCTTCCGGGGCTACACCTTC; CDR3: CASSFGLFRGYTF
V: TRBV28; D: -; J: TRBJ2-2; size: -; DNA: TGTGCCAGCAGCTGGCCTATCAGTCACCTGAACACCGGGGAGCTGTTTTTT; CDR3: CASSWPISHLNTGELFF